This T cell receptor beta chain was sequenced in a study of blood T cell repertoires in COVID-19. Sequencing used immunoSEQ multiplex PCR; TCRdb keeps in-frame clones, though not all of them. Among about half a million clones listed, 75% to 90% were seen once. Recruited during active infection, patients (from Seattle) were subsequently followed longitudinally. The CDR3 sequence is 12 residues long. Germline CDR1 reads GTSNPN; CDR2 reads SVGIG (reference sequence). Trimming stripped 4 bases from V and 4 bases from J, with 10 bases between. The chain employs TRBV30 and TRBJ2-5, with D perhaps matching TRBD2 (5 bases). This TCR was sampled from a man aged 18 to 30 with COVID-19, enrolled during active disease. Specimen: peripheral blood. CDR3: CAWNFAGETQYF. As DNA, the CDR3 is TGTGCCTGGAATTTCGCGGGAGAGACCCAGTACTTC.